This T cell receptor (beta chain) was recorded in a study of memory CD4+ T cells and cytomegalovirus serostatus. The table came from immunoSEQ multiplex PCR; TCRdb's copy has only in-frame clones and leaves some out. The sample carries approximately 46,000 clones, around four fifths recorded once. This clone was seen just once. Trimming took off 2 bases at V and 13 bases at J, with 11 bases between the two ends. Per the germline V gene, CDR1 is SGHTA and CDR2 is FQGTGA. The CDR3 runs to 11 residues. Single viable CD3+CD4+CD8-CD45RO+ cells were sorted as the memory CD4+ T cells. The chain uses TRBV7-3 and TRBJ1-2, with D unresolved. The sequencing sample was made of memory CD4+ T cells from blood. The origin of this receptor is an adult in good health and CMV-seronegative. CDR3 protein: CASSLDVGFTF. In nucleotides, the CDR3 is TGTGCCAGCAGCTTAGATGTCGGGTTCACCTTC. The full variable domain, with the rest looked up from reference TRBV7-3 and TRBJ1-2, is GAGVSQTPSNKVTEKGKYVELRCDPISGHTALYWYRQSLGQGPEFLIYFQGTGAADDSGLPNDRFFAVRPEGSVSTLKIQRTERGDSAVYLCASSLDVGFTFGSGTRLTVV.